This TCR beta chain was identified in a study of CD8+ T cells in alopecia areata. General observations from the study: Scalp clonality decreased significantly with tofacitinib, and so did expanded CD8+ clones among the top 100.

The treatment here: oral pan-JAK inhibitor, 5-10 mg twice daily. Lesional scalp punch biopsies and peripheral blood came from alopecia areata patients. Both CD4+ and CD8+ T cells were separated by sorting PBMCs. Following RNA extraction, reverse transcription yielded cDNA that acted as the sequencing template. Here immunoSEQ multiplex PCR was the method, and the copy in TCRdb shows in-frame clones only, minus some. This table has around 100,000 clones, about 60% appearing once. About this clone: The antigen is not known.

Germline V gene sequence: CDR1 MGHRA, CDR2 YSYEKL. The V end lost 1 base, the J end lost 4 bases, and 16 bases lay between the germline ends. The CDR3 extends over 16 amino acids. The clonotype comes from a human donor with alopecia areata. The chain recombines TRBV4-1 with TRBJ2-5; D tentatively reads TRBD1 or TRBD2 (5 bases each). The sequences come from CD8+ T cells sorted from blood, collected at week 24, from a patient treated with tofacitinib. In DNA, the CDR3 is TGCGCCAGCAGCCAAGCTCCTGGGGACGGGGCAGAGACCCAGTACTTC. The encoded protein is CASSQAPGDGAETQYF.